The 29 T cell receptor beta chains in this list originate from one sample, sequenced in a study of blood T cell repertoires in COVID-19. Sequencing was performed with immunoSEQ multiplex PCR; in TCRdb, only in-frame clones are kept and a portion is missing. The data hold approximately 270,000 clones, with 75% to 90% observed a single time. Input material: peripheral blood. The source is a woman in her 70s with acute or convalescent COVID-19.

This sequence joins TRBV5-1 and TRBJ2-5; D unclear. The ends were cut back, 1 base at V and 1 base at J, with 5 bases in the middle. This CDR3 has 13 amino acids. The V gene's germline CDR1 is SGHRS and CDR2 YFSETQ. CDR3 sequence (DNA): TGCGCCAGCAGCTTGCTCAGCCAAGAGACCCAGTACTTC. Its protein product is CASSLLSQETQYF.

The CDR3 DNA sequence: TGTGCCAGTAGTTTGGTGGGGGGGAACACTGAAGCTTTCTTT. Protein: CASSLVGGNTEAFF. This rearrangement joins TRBV19 to TRBJ1-1; D might be TRBD1 (5 bases). Trimming pared 5 bases from V and 1 base from J, leaving 11 bases between. There are 14 residues in the CDR3. Looked up from germline, CDR1 is LNHDA and CDR2 is SQIVND (reference sequence).

The J gene is TRBJ1-1, the V gene TRBV18, with TRBD1 as a possible D gene (6 bases). V was shortened by 5 bases and J by 4 bases, with 11 bases between the two germline ends. CDR1 and CDR2 (germline): KGHSH, LQKENI. This CDR3 has 13 amino acids. CDR3 loop: CASSSTGSTEAFF. The CDR3 DNA sequence: TGTGCCAGCTCATCAACAGGGAGCACTGAAGCTTTCTTT.

The chain links TRBV4-2 to TRBJ1-2; 9 nucleotides match TRBD1. The CDR3 sequence is 15 residues long. Germline V gene data show CDR1 as LGHNA and CDR2 as YNFKEQ. V dropped 1 base and J dropped 8; count of bases not matched to a gene: 8. The CDR3 DNA follows: TGTGCCAGCAGCCAAGTACAGGGGGCTTTGAGGGGCTACACCTTC. Encoded protein: CASSQVQGALRGYTF.

This clone was picked up one time. The rearrangement joins TRBV19 to TRBJ1-1; D is possibly TRBD1 (5 bases). V shed 3 bases and J shed 4 bases, with 18 bases lying between them. The CDR3 consists of 16 residues. Germline V gene sequence: CDR1 LNHDA, CDR2 SQIVND (reference sequence). CDR3 in amino acids: CASSIRTQGRGTEAFF. The CDR3 DNA reads TGTGCCAGTAGTATCAGGACCCAGGGCCGCGGCACTGAAGCTTTCTTT.

CDR3 bases: TGCAGTGCTAATACAGTCTTCGGCTACACCTTC. This codes for CSANTVFGYTF. The chain carries TRBV20-1 and TRBJ1-2; no definite D call. The CDR3 spans 11 residues. Germline V gives CDR1 DFQATT, CDR2 SNEGSKA (reference sequence). V lost 4 bases to trimming and J lost 8 bases, with 11 bases between them.

J is TRBJ1-4 and V is TRBV6-5; tentatively, D is TRBD1 (6 bases). Trimming took 3 bases from V and 7 from J, leaving 15 bases between them. The germline gives CDR1 MNHEY, CDR2 SVGAGI. The CDR3 runs to 15 residues. The CDR3 region is CASSYNREVGEKLFF. CDR3 DNA sequence: TGTGCCAGCAGTTATAACAGGGAAGTGGGTGAAAAACTGTTTTTT.

The V gene is TRBV11-2, the J gene TRBJ2-2; tentative D call: TRBD2 (6 bases). Germline CDR1 is SGHAT and CDR2 is FQNNGV. The CDR3 is made up of 16 amino acids. V lost 7 bases and J 1 base, leaving 16 bases between the germline ends. In nucleotides, the CDR3 is TGTGCCAGCACACTACGCGGGGCAGAGAACACCGGGGAGCTGTTTTTT. Protein: CASTLRGAENTGELFF.

The chain joins TRBV10-2 to TRBJ2-2, with 7 nucleotides matching TRBD2. There are 14 residues in the CDR3. J was trimmed by 0 bases and V by 7 bases; bases with no gene match: 2. In germline, CDR1 is WSHSY, CDR2 SAAADI. DNA of the CDR3: TGCGCCAGCACGCGGGGGACGAACACCGGGGAGCTGTTTTTT. As protein: CASTRGTNTGELFF.

This clone was detected only once. The chain joins TRBV6-5 to TRBJ2-5, with D perhaps matching TRBD1 (6 bases). V lost 6 bases and J lost 5, with 19 bases in between. The CDR3 sequence is 15 residues long. The germline CDR1 and CDR2 sequences are MNHEY and SVGAGI. The CDR3 region is CASRTPGTLQETQYF. The CDR3 bases are TGTGCCAGCAGAACTCCCGGGACACTACAGGAGACCCAGTACTTC.

CDR3 nucleotide sequence: TGCGCCAGCAGCTCGGACAGGGTGGGGACTGAAGCTTTCTTT. It encodes CASSSDRVGTEAFF. The rearrangement links TRBV5-1 to TRBJ1-1; 8 nucleotides line up with TRBD1. V shed 3 bases and J 5 bases; nucleotides not matched to a gene: 6. The CDR3 covers 14 residues. From germline, CDR1 is SGHRS and CDR2 YFSETQ.

The gene calls are TRBV3-1 (or the pseudogene TRBV3-2) and TRBJ2-2; D might be TRBD2 (6 bases). The CDR3 totals 13 residues. V lost 11 bases and J lost 5, with 15 bases in between. CDR1 and CDR2 (germline): LGHDT, YNNKEL (reference sequence). This CDR3 reads CASTSLATGELFF. CDR3 in DNA: TGTGCCTCCACCTCTCTAGCGACCGGGGAGCTGTTTTTT.

The chain uses TRBV18 and TRBJ1-2, with 7 bases aligning to TRBD1. This CDR3 region has 13 residues. Germline-derived CDR1 and CDR2 are KGHSH and LQKENI. Unmatched junction bases numbered 8, after V lost 6 bases and J lost 7 bases. CDR3 coding DNA: TGTGCCAGCTCCCGAGGACAGGATCGTGGCTACACCTTC. Protein product: CASSRGQDRGYTF.

The V gene is TRBV5-5, the J gene TRBJ2-5, with TRBD1 matching 7 bases. CDR1 is SGHKS and CDR2 is YYEKEE in the germline V gene (reference sequence). The ends lost 2 bases at V and 2 bases at J; junction bases unmatched: 6. The CDR3 loop spans 15 amino acids. DNA of the CDR3: TGTGCCAGCAGCTTACAACAGGGGTGGCAAGAGACCCAGTACTTC. Protein: CASSLQQGWQETQYF.

V is TRBV12-3 or TRBV12-4 and J is TRBJ2-5; TRBD1 might be the D (6 bases). The V end lost 8 bases, the J end lost 2 bases, and 12 bases lay between the germline ends. CDR3 length: 13 residues. The chain's CDR3 is CASGGHSQETQYF. Written as DNA, the CDR3 is TGTGCCAGCGGGGGACACTCACAAGAGACCCAGTACTTC.

The chain joins TRBV4-1 to TRBJ1-2; 7 bases agree with TRBD1. The length of the CDR3 is 14 residues. After removal of 2 bases from V and 2 bases from J, the junction contained 2 bases not matched to a gene. CDR1 is MGHRA, CDR2 YSYEKL, per germline. The CDR3 protein is CASSQTQGNYGYTF. CDR3 in DNA: TGCGCCAGCAGCCAAACACAGGGGAACTATGGCTACACCTTC.

The CDR3: CASGLVGGNYGYTF. CDR3 in DNA: TGTGCTAGTGGTTTGGTGGGAGGAAACTATGGCTACACCTTC. This chain links TRBV12-5 with TRBJ1-2; D is unclear. The ends were cut back, 0 bases at V and 2 bases at J, with 7 bases in the middle. The germline gives CDR1 LGHNT, CDR2 FRNRAP. The CDR3 runs 14 residues.

The chain recombines TRBV5-6 with TRBJ1-1, with D maybe TRBD1 (6 bases). Between the trimmed V and J ends, which lost 0 bases and 0 bases, there was a span of 6 bases. The CDR3 has 14 amino acids. Looked up from germline, CDR1 is SGHDT and CDR2 is YYEEEE. The CDR3 DNA sequence: TGTGCCAGCAGCTTGGACAGGGTGAACACTGAAGCTTTCTTT. This translates into CASSLDRVNTEAFF.

CDR3 amino acids: CASSGGDRRANQPQHF. CDR3 in DNA: TGTGCCAGCAGCGGGGGGGACAGGAGGGCAAATCAGCCCCAGCATTTT. This chain connects TRBV5-8 to TRBJ1-5; 8 nucleotides align to TRBD1. With 4 bases clipped from V and 4 bases from J, the junction kept 10 bases outside the gene matches. CDR3 size: 16 residues. Germline V gene lookup returns CDR1 SGHTS and CDR2 YDEGEE.

This chain links TRBV10-3 with TRBJ2-1; TRBD2 agrees at 11 bases. V lost 4 bases, J lost 9 bases, and 8 bases stayed unmatched. This CDR3 comprises 15 residues. The germline V gene encodes CDR1 ENHRY and CDR2 SYGVKD. CDR3 coding DNA: TGTGCCATCAGTGCGTCTAGCGGGGGGAATGTTGAGCAGTTCTTC. Translating gives CAISASSGGNVEQFF.

The chain has TRBV2 and TRBJ1-6; maybe TRBD1 (5 bases). The CDR3 loop spans 14 amino acids. Germline CDR1 SNHLY, CDR2 FYNNEI. Trimming removed 6 bases at V and 9 bases at J, with 15 bases between. This chain's CDR3 is CASRGEVLGSPLHF. CDR3 nucleotide sequence: TGTGCCAGCAGAGGGGAGGTACTGGGTTCACCCCTCCACTTT. The full variable domain, with the rest looked up from reference TRBV2 and TRBJ1-6, is EPEVTQTPSHQVTQMGQEVILRCVPISNHLYFYWYRQILGQKVEFLVSFYNNEISEKSEIFDDQFSVERPDGSNFTLKIRSTKLEDSAMYFCASRGEVLGSPLHFGNGTRLTVT.

This clone was seen a handful of times. This chain joins TRBV30 and TRBJ2-1; D is possibly TRBD2 (5 bases). This CDR3 has 11 amino acids. In germline, CDR1 is GTSNPN, CDR2 SVGIG (reference sequence). The CDR3 spells CAEISGNEQFF. DNA for the CDR3: TGTGCGGAGATCAGCGGCAATGAGCAGTTCTTC.

The chain couples TRBV5-6 to TRBJ2-5, with 7 bases identical to TRBD1. Germline CDR1 SGHDT, CDR2 YYEEEE. This CDR3 is 16 amino acids long. The trim removed 3 bases at V and 9 bases at J, leaving 17 bases unmatched. CDR3 nucleotide sequence: TGTGCCAGCAGCTCCATGACAGGGCTAGGCATAGGGGCCCAGTACTTC. The encoded protein is CASSSMTGLGIGAQYF.

The rearrangement links TRBV5-1 to TRBJ1-5; TRBD1 matches at 9 bases. There are 15 residues in the CDR3. Per the germline V gene, CDR1 is SGHRS and CDR2 is YFSETQ. Losses at the gene ends were 4 bases for V and 4 bases for J; bases not matched to a gene: 6. This CDR3 is CASSLTTGGNQPQHF. The CDR3, as DNA: TGCGCCAGCAGCCTGACGACAGGGGGTAATCAGCCCCAGCATTTT.

V and J are TRBV7-2 and TRBJ2-1; 7 bases align to TRBD2. Trimming removed 2 bases from V and 1 base from J; junction bases left unmatched: 2. There are 15 residues in the CDR3. From germline, CDR1 is SGHTA and CDR2 FQGNSA. In DNA, the CDR3 is TGTGCCAGCAGCTTATGGCGGGAGTCCTACAATGAGCAGTTCTTC. Residues: CASSLWRESYNEQFF.

The chain is built from TRBV6-5 and TRBJ2-7; 7 bases match TRBD1. V shed 5 bases, J shed 3 bases, and the junction held 4 bases outside the gene matches. Germline V CDR1 and CDR2: MNHEY, SVGAGI. The CDR3 consists of 13 residues. Here the CDR3 reads CASSRQGIYEQYF. Written as DNA, the CDR3 is TGTGCCAGCAGTCGACAGGGTATCTACGAGCAGTACTTC.

Of note for this clone: Germline is not matched at one junction end, which may reflect a read error. The rearrangement joins TRBV7-8 to TRBJ1-2; D may be TRBD1 (6 bases). The CDR3 spans 15 residues. Germline loops: CDR1 SGHVS, CDR2 FQNEAQ. In DNA form, the CDR3 reads TGTGCCAGCAGCTCAAGTACGGGAGGGGGGTATGGCCACACCTTC. This sequence encodes CASSSSTGGGYGHTF. The variable domain in full, with the rest retrieved from reference TRBV7-8 and TRBJ1-2, is GAGVSQSPRYKVAKRGQDVALRCDPISGHVSLFWYQQALGQGPEFLTYFQNEAQLDKSGLPSDRFFAERPEGSVSTLKIQRTQQEDSAVYLCASSSSTGGGYGHTFGSGTRLTVV.

This chain links TRBV19 with TRBJ2-2; D possibly corresponds to TRBD2 (6 bases). Per the germline V gene, CDR1 is LNHDA and CDR2 is SQIVND (reference sequence). The V end lost 7 bases, the J end lost 6 bases, and 15 bases lay between the germline ends. This CDR3 region has 14 residues. The CDR3 DNA is TGTGCCAGTAAGGCGGGGTTACCTTCCGGGGAGCTGTTTTTT. Residues: CASKAGLPSGELFF.

In the case of this clone: No conserved phenylalanine or tryptophan is present at the end of the CDR3, so a read error is the likely explanation. The DNA is left out, because the CDR3 cannot be placed on it with certainty; the CDR3 is given as TCRdb lists it. This chain links TRBV7-2 with TRBJ1-2. Counting both end residues, the CDR3 totals 13 amino acids. Per the germline V gene, CDR1 is SGHTA and CDR2 is FQGNSA. CDR3 residues: CASSLWTTSPDEL.